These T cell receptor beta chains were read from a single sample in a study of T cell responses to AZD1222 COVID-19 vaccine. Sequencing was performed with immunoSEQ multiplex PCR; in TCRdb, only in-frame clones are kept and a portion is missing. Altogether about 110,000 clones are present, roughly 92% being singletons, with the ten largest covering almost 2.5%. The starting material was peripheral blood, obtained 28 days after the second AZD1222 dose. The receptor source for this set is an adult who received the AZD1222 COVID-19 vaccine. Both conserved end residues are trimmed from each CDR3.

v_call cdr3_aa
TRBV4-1 ASSQPVRNTEAF
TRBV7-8 ASSLDGHLNTEAF
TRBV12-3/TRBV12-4 ASSLGETQY
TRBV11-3 ASSLVASGELF
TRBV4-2 ASSQLQGENTEAF
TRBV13 ASNRWGTKNIQY
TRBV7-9 ASSRTGTNQPQH
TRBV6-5 ASSYRRSNQPQH
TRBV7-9 ASSFDRRATEAF
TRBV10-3 AISEFRDVGDGYT
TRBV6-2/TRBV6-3 ASSSTRTGLGRNQPQH
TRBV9 ASSVGNLQETQY
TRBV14 ASRASTGDGTQY
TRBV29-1 SVRAGELF
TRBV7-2 ASSFKGAVQPQH
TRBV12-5 ASGIDTGELF
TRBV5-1 ASSTGQGHTEAF
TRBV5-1 ASSRTGINEKLF
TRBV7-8 ASSFGEYGYT
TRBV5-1 ASSLDLNRYNEQF
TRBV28 ASSRAGGSQPQH
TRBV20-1 SVRGRQPQH
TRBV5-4 ASSFRAGNYEQY
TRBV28 ASSLGLAGGADTQY
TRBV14 ASSPRTARETQY
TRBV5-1 ASSPAEVGTEAF
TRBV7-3 ASSLRGRGPDTEAF
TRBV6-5 VSTDRDTGPYGYT
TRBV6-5 ASSYSRRAYGYT
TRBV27 ASSRISRLQGYEQY
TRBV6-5 ASTVGTAFYGYT
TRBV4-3 ASSRTDRGSTIY
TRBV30 AWSPRQGDGYT
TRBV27 ASSLWGEAGDGYT
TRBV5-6 ASHMDRGNYGYT
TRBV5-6 ASSSTHYGTGYSNQPQH
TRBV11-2 ASSSAGQRNGYT
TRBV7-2 ASSLVRLAGRYTDTQY
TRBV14 ASSQVLATYEQY
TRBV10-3 AISGGEFYGYT
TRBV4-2 ASSQASGYGYT
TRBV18 ASSPLARGELF
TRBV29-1 SVEDTGFHYGYT
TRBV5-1 ASSLTASGNTGELF
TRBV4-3 ASSQDVAGGPNEQF
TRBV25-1 ASSESGGYVHTQY
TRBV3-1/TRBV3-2 ASRSDLNEQF
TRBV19 ASRLSGGATY
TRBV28 ASSQPNGELF
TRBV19 ASSPQGVTDTQY
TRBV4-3 ASSGLASSTDTQY
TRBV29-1 SVEGDGAYEQY
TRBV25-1 ASREGLAGATQY